The 9 T cell receptor beta chains reported below all come from one sample, sequenced in a study of stem cell transplantation in POMP-related autoinflammatory disease. Produced via immunoSEQ multiplex PCR; TCRdb's table is partial and in-frame only. The sample carries some 68,000 clones, under 95% recorded once. Material: CD4+ T cells from PBMCs, obtained after stem cell transplantation. Every receptor here comes from a human patient with POMP-related autoinflammation and immune dysregulation (PRAID). Part of the T cells may come from the graft donor.

The V and J genes are TRBV19 and TRBJ1-5; TRBD1 agrees at 9 bases. Germline CDR1 and CDR2: LNHDA and SQIVND (reference sequence). V lost 7 bases to trimming and J lost 6 bases; unmatched junction nucleotides: 10. The CDR3 consists of 15 residues. The CDR3 DNA reads as TGTGCCAGTAAAAGTTTGGACAGGGGTGGTCAGCCCCAGCATTTT. It specifies CASKSLDRGGQPQHF.

The rearrangement uses TRBV12-3 or TRBV12-4 and TRBJ2-1; tentatively, D is TRBD2 (5 bases). The CDR3 covers 13 residues. Trimming pared 1 base from V and 9 bases from J, leaving 10 bases between. CDR3 coding DNA: TGTGCCAGCAGTTTAGATCTAGCAGGTGAGCAGTTCTTC. It encodes CASSLDLAGEQFF.

The rearrangement links TRBV5-1 to TRBJ2-5, with a tentative D call TRBD2 (5 bases). The germline V and J ends were trimmed by 8 bases and 2 bases, with 10 bases remaining between them. Germline CDR1 is SGHRS and CDR2 is YFSETQ. The CDR3 sequence is 12 residues long. CDR3 DNA sequence: TGCGCCAGTGCCCGGGATCAAGAGACCCAGTACTTC. Translating gives CASARDQETQYF.

This clone was recorded once. This chain joins TRBV2 and TRBJ2-2; 9 bases line up with TRBD1. The germline V gene has CDR1 SNHLY and CDR2 FYNNEI. This CDR3 contains 14 residues. With V trimmed by 8 bases and J by 5 bases, 6 bases remained unmatched. This chain's CDR3 is CASWDREGTGELFF. The CDR3 DNA is TGTGCCAGCTGGGACAGGGAGGGGACCGGGGAGCTGTTTTTT.

This chain joins TRBV10-3 and TRBJ1-1; D is uncertain. Per germline, CDR1 ENHRY and CDR2 SYGVKD. Trimming pared 2 bases from V and 1 base from J, leaving 11 bases between. CDR3 size: 15 residues. CDR3 region: CAISEALAGNTEAFF. CDR3 DNA: TGTGCCATCAGTGAGGCTTTAGCAGGGAACACTGAAGCTTTCTTT.

The chain recombines TRBV21-1 with TRBJ2-3. TRBV21-1 is a listed pseudogene. This CDR3 contains 13 residues. CDR3 nucleotides: TGTGCCAGCCCTGAGGGACCGACAGATACGCAGTATTTT. Protein: CASPEGPTDTQYF.

The chain combines TRBV27 with TRBJ2-6; D possibly matches TRBD1 or TRBD2 (5 bases each). This CDR3 is 16 amino acids long. Trimming left V 5 bases short and J 4 bases short, with 15 bases between. Germline CDR1 reads MNHEY; CDR2 reads SMNVEV (reference sequence). CDR3 sequence reads: CASSPVRGDGANVLTF. For the CDR3, the DNA is TGTGCCAGCAGTCCGGTTCGAGGGGACGGGGCCAACGTCCTGACTTTC. Together with reference TRBV27 and TRBJ2-6, the CDR3 gives the full variable domain: EAQVTQNPRYLITVTGKKLTVTCSQNMNHEYMSWYRQDPGLGLRQIYYSMNVEVTDKGDVPEGYKVSRKEKRNFPLILESPSPNQTSLYFCASSPVRGDGANVLTFGAGSRLTVL.

J is TRBJ2-4 and V is TRBV7-9; D is unresolved. Germline loops: CDR1 SEHNR, CDR2 FQNEAQ (reference sequence). V shed 4 bases and J shed 7 bases, with 14 bases lying between them. The CDR3 covers 14 residues. This CDR3 reads CASSSLGIGNIQYF. The CDR3 DNA is TGTGCCAGCAGCTCTTTGGGGATAGGGAACATTCAGTACTTC.

This clone was recorded only once. The chain has TRBV6-5 and TRBJ2-5; the D is unclear. The germline V gene encodes CDR1 MNHEY and CDR2 SVGAGI. The CDR3 is 13 amino acids. Trimming left V 8 bases short and J 3 bases short, with 13 bases between. The CDR3 loop reads CASAHLAEETQYF. The CDR3 DNA follows: TGTGCCAGCGCACATTTAGCCGAAGAGACCCAGTACTTC.